This T cell receptor (beta chain) was identified during a study of OX40 agonist ivuxolimab in advanced cancers. General observations from the study: Among some nonresponders, normalized T-cell clonal expansion was also low.

Worth noting for this clone: Antigen specificity is unknown.

Only in-frame clones appear in the TCRdb table, and some are missing; sequencing was by immunoSEQ multiplex PCR. In the table there are under 55,000 clones, over 80% of which are singletons. The germline V gene has CDR1 MNHNS and CDR2 SASEGT. The CDR3 has 13 amino acids. Unmatched junction bases numbered 3, after V lost 7 bases and J lost 4 bases. The clonotype comes from an adult with an advanced solid tumor such as melanoma, head and neck, liver or kidney cancer. This specimen consisted of CD4+ or CD8+ T cells sorted from blood, obtained in a trial of the OX40 agonist ivuxolimab. V gene TRBV6-1 combines with J gene TRBJ2-7, with TRBD1 matching over 11 bases. CDR3 DNA sequence: TGTGCCAGCACCGGGACAGGGGGTTACGAGCAGTACTTC. Translation: CASTGTGGYEQYF.